This TCR beta chain was sequenced for a study of blood T cell repertoires in COVID-19. CDR3 size: 11 residues. V was shortened by 5 bases and J by 7 bases, with 5 bases between the two germline ends. TCRdb keeps only in-frame clones here, not all; method: immunoSEQ multiplex PCR. The table has some 300,000 clones, about 90% seen once. The source of this sequence is a woman aged 25 to 39 who had recovered from COVID-19. J is TRBJ1-4 and V is TRBV12-3 or TRBV12-4; no reliable D call. Source material: PBMCs or T cells enriched from blood (not recorded which). The CDR3 region is CASSLGEKLFF. DNA of the CDR3: TGTGCCAGCAGTCTCGGTGAAAAACTGTTTTTT.